A single T cell receptor beta chain is shown here with its context. Germline CDR1 and CDR2: WNHNN and SYGVQD (reference sequence). The CDR3 totals 17 residues. With V trimmed by 0 bases and J by 6 bases, 11 bases remained unmatched. The data are from a study of blood T cell repertoires in COVID-19. About the research overall: Nucleic acid was either cDNA or gDNA, and it came from T cells, B-cell-depleted T cells, or PBMCs.

In the original analysis: Amplification from reference gene primers served as the basis for estimated nucleated cell counts. Clones were sequenced by immunoSEQ multiplex PCR, and TCRdb holds only the in-frame ones, with some missing. For V, J and clone size, that table is used; D and trimming come from the DNA. The table lists roughly 180,000 clones, 70% to 90% of them singletons. This sequence originates from a man aged 60 to 69 with acute or convalescent COVID-19. The sequencing sample was made of peripheral blood. This rearrangement joins TRBV10-1 to TRBJ2-1; 7 bases map to TRBD2. CDR3: CASSESLKRDPPNEQFF. The CDR3 bases are TGCGCCAGCAGTGAGTCGTTGAAGCGGGACCCCCCCAATGAGCAGTTCTTC.